The clone carrying this T cell receptor beta chain has more than one count but fewer than ten. Sequencing was performed with immunoSEQ multiplex PCR; in TCRdb, only in-frame clones are kept and a portion is missing. The sample yields roughly 200,000 clones, about four fifths seen once. The sample is drawn from a study of blood T cell repertoires in COVID-19. This CDR3 region has 16 residues. Germline CDR1 is SEHNR and CDR2 is FQNEAQ (reference sequence). Trimming cost V 6 bases and J 1 base; bases outside gene matches: 11. The clonotype comes from a man aged 55 to 70 with acute or convalescent COVID-19. The chain couples TRBV7-9 to TRBJ1-1; 7 bases match TRBD1. Sequenced: peripheral blood. CDR3 sequence: CASRHRPGQKNTEAFF. The CDR3 nucleotides read TGTGCCAGCAGACACCGTCCGGGACAGAAGAACACTGAAGCTTTCTTT. Full variable domain (outside the CDR3, taken from reference TRBV7-9 and TRBJ1-1): DTGVSQNPRHKITKRGQNVTFRCDPISEHNRLYWYRQTLGQGPEFLTYFQNEAQLEKSRLLSDRFSAERPKGSFSTLEIQRTEQGDSAMYLCASRHRPGQKNTEAFFGQGTRLTVV.